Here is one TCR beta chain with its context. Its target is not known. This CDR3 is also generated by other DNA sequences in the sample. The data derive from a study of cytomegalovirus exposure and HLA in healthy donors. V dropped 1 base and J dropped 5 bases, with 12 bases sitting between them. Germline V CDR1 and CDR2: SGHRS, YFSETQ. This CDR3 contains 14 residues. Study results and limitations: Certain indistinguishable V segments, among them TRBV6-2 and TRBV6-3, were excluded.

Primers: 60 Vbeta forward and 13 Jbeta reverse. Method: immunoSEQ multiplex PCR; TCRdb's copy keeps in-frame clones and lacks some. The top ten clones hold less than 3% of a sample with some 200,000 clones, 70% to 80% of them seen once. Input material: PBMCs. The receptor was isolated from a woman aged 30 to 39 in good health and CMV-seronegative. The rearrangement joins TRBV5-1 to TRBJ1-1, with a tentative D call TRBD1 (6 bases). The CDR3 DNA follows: TGCGCCAGCAGCTTGACGGGGGGCAGGACTGAAGCTTTCTTT. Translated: CASSLTGGRTEAFF.